This TCR beta chain was identified in a study of CD8 T cells in ankylosing spondylitis. Study-wide findings and caveats: Earlier work had already found some motif variants in reactive arthritis synovial fluid and blood.

This clonotype was seen a few times. What it binds is unknown. The CDR3 contains 16 residues. V dropped 5 bases and J dropped 6; count of bases not matched to a gene: 5. Germline loops: CDR1 SGHTA, CDR2 FQGNSA. A single record per CDR3 protein comes from TCRdb applying MiXCR to the 5' RACE reads. Of just over 300,000 distinct CDR3 sequences in the sample, less than 25% were seen once. The sequenced sample consisted of blood, either unsorted or a sorted T cell fraction (not recorded which). The TCR was taken from a female donor with ankylosing spondylitis or in good health (not recorded which). This rearrangement joins TRBV7-2 to TRBJ2-2; 14 bases are shared with TRBD2. The CDR3 DNA reads as TGTGCCAGCAGCAAGGGACTAGCGGGAGTGGCCGGGGAGCTGTTTTTT. Its translation: CASSKGLAGVAGELFF. Complete variable domain (other parts from reference TRBV7-2 and TRBJ2-2): GAGVSQSPSNKVTEKGKDVELRCDPISGHTALYWYRQSLGQGLEFLIYFQGNSAPDKSGLPSDRFSAERTGGSVSTLTIQRTQQEDSAVYLCASSKGLAGVAGELFFGEGSRLTVL.